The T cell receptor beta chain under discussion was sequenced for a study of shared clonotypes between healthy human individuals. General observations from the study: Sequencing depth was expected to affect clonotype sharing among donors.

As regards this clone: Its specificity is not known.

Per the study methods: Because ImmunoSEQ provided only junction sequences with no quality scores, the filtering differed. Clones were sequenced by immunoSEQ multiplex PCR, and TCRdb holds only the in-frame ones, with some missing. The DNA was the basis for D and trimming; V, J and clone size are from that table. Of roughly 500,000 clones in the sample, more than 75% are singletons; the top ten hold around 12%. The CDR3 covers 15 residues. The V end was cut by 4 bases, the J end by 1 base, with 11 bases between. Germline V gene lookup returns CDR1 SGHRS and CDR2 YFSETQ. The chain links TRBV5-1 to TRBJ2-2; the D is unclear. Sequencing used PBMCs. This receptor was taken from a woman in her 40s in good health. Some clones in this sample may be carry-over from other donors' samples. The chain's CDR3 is CASSPDTGNTGELFF. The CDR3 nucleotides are TGCGCCAGCAGCCCTGACACGGGGAACACCGGGGAGCTGTTTTTT.